Below, 21 T cell receptor beta chains from the same sample are listed, as sequenced in a study of shared clonotypes between healthy human individuals. Data came from immunoSEQ multiplex PCR; TCRdb stores just in-frame clones and leaves some out. The sample lists millions of clones; approximately 94% were seen once. The specimen sequenced was naive CD4+ T cells sorted from blood. Subset specified: CD45RA+ positively selected. These TCRs come from a man between 18 and 29 years old in good health.

The chain couples TRBV6-1 to TRBJ2-5; perhaps TRBD1 as D (5 bases). The ends were cut back, 5 bases at V and 5 bases at J, with 15 bases in the middle. From germline, CDR1 is MNHNS and CDR2 SASEGT. The CDR3 length is 14 residues. Written as DNA, the CDR3 is TGTGCCAGCAGTAGACAGACCATAAGGGAGACCCAGTACTTC. Its translation: CASSRQTIRETQYF.

The chain employs TRBV7-2 and TRBJ2-1; 8 nucleotides agree with TRBD1. The germline V gene encodes CDR1 SGHTA and CDR2 FQGNSA. The junction had 11 bases not matched to a gene; V was cut back by 1 base and J by 15 bases. The CDR3 is 14 residues long. CDR3: CASSLDGTGDLRFF. The CDR3 coding sequence is TGTGCCAGCAGCTTAGACGGGACAGGTGACCTCCGGTTCTTC.

The gene calls are TRBV6-1 and TRBJ1-6; the match to TRBD1 covers 12 bases. V shed 4 bases, J shed 10 bases, and the junction held 11 bases outside the gene matches. The CDR3 loop spans 17 amino acids. Germline V gene sequence: CDR1 MNHNS, CDR2 SASEGT. The CDR3 sequence is CASSASGGTGGLSPLHF. CDR3 coding DNA: TGTGCCAGCAGTGCCTCGGGCGGGACAGGGGGCCTGTCACCCCTCCACTTT.

The chain has TRBV4-3 and TRBJ1-4; TRBD1 agrees at 10 bases. There are 16 residues in the CDR3. Germline CDR1 is LGHNA and CDR2 is YSLEER. The J segment lost 8 bases and the V segment lost 0 bases, leaving 6 bases of the junction unmatched. As DNA, the CDR3 is TGCGCCAGCAGCCAAGATCTAGGGGACAGGGGAGAAAAACTGTTTTTT. Translating gives CASSQDLGDRGEKLFF.

This chain uses TRBV30 with TRBJ1-6; 9 bases are shared with TRBD1. CDR1 and CDR2 (germline): GTSNPN, SVGIG (reference sequence). Trimming took 3 bases from V and 7 from J; bases not matched to a gene: 10. The CDR3 runs to 16 residues. CDR3 sequence reads: CAWRLQGAHWNSPLHF. DNA of the CDR3: TGTGCCTGGAGACTACAGGGGGCGCATTGGAATTCACCCCTCCACTTT.

The chain joins TRBV11-2 to TRBJ1-4; weak D call: TRBD1 (6 bases). V lost 5 bases and J 1 base, leaving 17 bases between the germline ends. Germline CDR1 reads SGHAT; CDR2 reads FQNNGV. This CDR3 comprises 17 residues. The CDR3 reads CASSQLRGMGTNEKLFF. CDR3 DNA: TGTGCCAGCAGCCAGTTGAGGGGGATGGGAACTAATGAAAAACTGTTTTTT. Combining the CDR3 with reference TRBV11-2 and TRBJ1-4 gives the whole variable domain EAGVAQSPRYKIIEKRQSVAFWCNPISGHATLYWYQQILGQGPKLLIQFQNNGVVDDSQLPKDRFSAERLKGVDSTLKIQPAKLEDSAVYLCASSQLRGMGTNEKLFFGSGTQLSVL.

The chain joins TRBV7-3 to TRBJ1-1; tentative D call: TRBD1 (6 bases). Trimming pared 2 bases from V and 7 bases from J, leaving 14 bases between. From germline, CDR1 is SGHTA and CDR2 FQGTGA. This CDR3 is 14 amino acids long. CDR3 nucleotide sequence: TGTGCCAGCAGCTTACGGGGGGCCGCACTTGAAGCTTTCTTT. It is translated as CASSLRGAALEAFF. The variable domain in full, completed from reference TRBV7-3 and TRBJ1-1, reads GAGVSQTPSNKVTEKGKYVELRCDPISGHTALYWYRQSLGQGPEFLIYFQGTGAADDSGLPNDRFFAVRPEGSVSTLKIQRTERGDSAVYLCASSLRGAALEAFFGQGTRLTVV.

The CDR3 sequence: CASSSPRQGSDTQYF. CDR3 coding DNA: TGTGCCAGCAGCTCCCCACGACAGGGGTCAGATACGCAGTATTTT. The chain couples TRBV11-2 to TRBJ2-3; 8 nucleotides agree with TRBD1. V dropped 4 bases and J dropped 4; count of bases not matched to a gene: 7. Germline-derived CDR1 and CDR2 are SGHAT and FQNNGV. The CDR3 loop spans 15 amino acids.

V is TRBV2 and J is TRBJ1-2, with TRBD1 identical over 7 bases. With V trimmed by 6 bases and J by 5 bases, 9 bases remained unmatched. Per the germline V gene, CDR1 is SNHLY and CDR2 is FYNNEI. The CDR3 consists of 14 residues. CDR3 sequence (DNA): TGTGCCAGCAGACGACAAACAGGGGCGTATGGCTACACCTTC. This codes for CASRRQTGAYGYTF.

The gene calls are TRBV5-1 and TRBJ1-2; TRBD1 aligns across 7 bases. Germline V gene lookup returns CDR1 SGHRS and CDR2 YFSETQ. This CDR3 has 16 residues. J gave up 6 bases and V 0 bases, and 11 bases lay outside the gene matches. The CDR3 DNA is TGCGCCAGCAGCTTGGACGTGATGAGGGGGCGAAATGGCTACACCTTC. As protein: CASSLDVMRGRNGYTF.

CDR3 sequence (DNA): TGCAGTGGCAGGGTGAACACTGAAGCTTTCTTT. Translating gives CSGRVNTEAFF. The chain uses TRBV20-1 and TRBJ1-1; weak D call: TRBD1 (5 bases). Germline values: CDR1 DFQATT, CDR2 SNEGSKA (reference sequence). The V end lost 7 bases, the J end lost 0 bases, and 6 bases lay between the germline ends. The length of the CDR3 is 11 residues.

The V gene is TRBV15, the J gene TRBJ2-3, with 9 bases lining up with TRBD2. V shed 4 bases, J shed 1 base, and the junction held 3 bases outside the gene matches. Germline CDR1 and CDR2: LNHNV and YYDKDF (reference sequence). The CDR3 has 15 residues. The CDR3 loop reads CATSTSSGGTDTQYF. The CDR3, as DNA: TGTGCCACCAGCACCTCTAGCGGGGGCACAGATACGCAGTATTTT. The variable domain in full, with the rest retrieved from reference TRBV15 and TRBJ2-3, is DAMVIQNPRYQVTQFGKPVTLSCSQTLNHNVMYWYQQKSSQAPKLLFHYYDKDFNNEADTPDNFQSRRPNTSFCFLDIRSPGLGDTAMYLCATSTSSGGTDTQYFGPGTRLTVL.

The chain links TRBV6-5 to TRBJ1-5; D unclear. Between the trimmed V and J ends, which lost 7 bases and 3 bases, there was a span of 16 bases. This CDR3 is built from 15 residues. The germline gives CDR1 MNHEY, CDR2 SVGAGI. This CDR3 reads CASTWVGLLNQPQHF. The CDR3 coding sequence is TGTGCCAGCACCTGGGTTGGGCTTCTCAATCAGCCCCAGCATTTT.

This clone was recorded once. This rearrangement joins TRBV11-2 to TRBJ2-3, with D unclear. Trimming took off 6 bases at V and 0 bases at J, with 10 bases between the two ends. Germline V gene lookup returns CDR1 SGHAT and CDR2 FQNNGV. The CDR3 is 14 amino acids. The CDR3 region is CASSTLRSTDTQYF. The CDR3 DNA follows: TGTGCCAGCAGTACTCTCCGTAGCACAGATACGCAGTATTTT.

In its sample, this clone was seen once. The chain links TRBV7-9 to TRBJ1-2; D unclear. The CDR3 runs 12 residues. V lost 2 bases, J lost 4 bases, and 5 bases lay in between. The germline gives CDR1 SEHNR, CDR2 FQNEAQ (reference sequence). CDR3 in DNA: TGTGCCAGCAGCTTAACGAGCTATGGCTACACCTTC. It translates to CASSLTSYGYTF. The entire variable domain, with the rest obtained from reference TRBV7-9 and TRBJ1-2, is as follows: DTGVSQNPRHKITKRGQNVTFRCDPISEHNRLYWYRQTLGQGPEFLTYFQNEAQLEKSRLLSDRFSAERPKGSFSTLEIQRTEQGDSAMYLCASSLTSYGYTFGSGTRLTVV.

The chain links TRBV28 to TRBJ1-1; no clear D gene. This CDR3 has 14 residues. Looked up from germline, CDR1 is MDHEN and CDR2 is SYDVKM. V was pared by 6 bases and J by 4 bases, with 15 bases between. CDR3 DNA: TGTGCCAGCAGCTCCGGGTCTTTGAGCACTGAAGCTTTCTTT. This translates into CASSSGSLSTEAFF.

This chain uses TRBV2 with TRBJ2-5; TRBD2 matches at 8 bases. Germline V gene data show CDR1 as SNHLY and CDR2 as FYNNEI. The CDR3 sequence is 16 residues long. The J segment lost 3 bases and the V segment lost 4 bases, leaving 10 bases of the junction unmatched. The CDR3 nucleotides read TGTGCCAGCAGTGTACTGCGGGGGGCCCCGGAAGAGACCCAGTACTTC. Protein product: CASSVLRGAPEETQYF. The whole variable domain, remainder taken from reference TRBV2 and TRBJ2-5, is EPEVTQTPSHQVTQMGQEVILRCVPISNHLYFYWYRQILGQKVEFLVSFYNNEISEKSEIFDDQFSVERPDGSNFTLKIRSTKLEDSAMYFCASSVLRGAPEETQYFGPGTRLLVL.

The chain recombines TRBV5-1 with TRBJ1-1; TRBD1 matches 7 bases. J gave up 0 bases and V 1 base, and 9 bases lay outside the gene matches. Germline loops: CDR1 SGHRS, CDR2 YFSETQ. The length of the CDR3 is 17 residues. The CDR3 DNA reads TGCGCCAGCAGCTTGTATCGACAGGGCGGGATGAACACTGAAGCTTTCTTT. This gives the protein CASSLYRQGGMNTEAFF. The whole variable domain, filled in from reference TRBV5-1 and TRBJ1-1, reads KAGVTQTPRYLIKTRGQQVTLSCSPISGHRSVSWYQQTPGQGLQFLFEYFSETQRNKGNFPGRFSGRQFSNSRSEMNVSTLELGDSALYLCASSLYRQGGMNTEAFFGQGTRLTVV.

This clone showed up just once. As DNA, the CDR3 is TGTGCCAGCTCCCCCGGAGGGGGGCAAAGGGGCAATCAGCCCCAGCATTTT. Translation gives CASSPGGGQRGNQPQHF. V gene TRBV18 combines with J gene TRBJ1-5; the D gene is possibly TRBD1 (6 bases). The germline gives CDR1 KGHSH, CDR2 LQKENI. This CDR3 contains 17 residues. V was trimmed by 6 bases and J by 2 bases, leaving 20 bases between them.

The rearrangement joins TRBV12-2 to TRBJ2-3; TRBD2 is the table's D call and was not checked against the DNA. TRBV12-2 is classified as a pseudogene. CDR3 length: 16 residues. As DNA, the CDR3 is TGTGCAAGTCGCTTAGGGGGACTAGCGGTAACAGATACGCAGTATTTT. As protein: CASRLGGLAVTDTQYF.

This chain joins TRBV18 and TRBJ2-3; 10 nucleotides match TRBD2. The germline V gene encodes CDR1 KGHSH and CDR2 LQKENI. The CDR3 contains 18 residues. V shed 2 bases and J 4 bases; nucleotides not matched to a gene: 12. CDR3 region: CASSPRPPSGSTPDTQYF. The DNA of the CDR3 is TGTGCCAGCTCACCAAGGCCTCCTAGCGGGAGTACACCAGATACGCAGTATTTT.